The 6 T cell receptor beta chains listed next were all sequenced from one sample in a study of CD8 T cells in Susac syndrome. The RNA, roughly 0.45 to 1 ug, was put through reverse transcription using random hexamers. Each CDR3 protein gets one entry after TCRdb re-called the immunoSEQ multiplex PCR reads with MiXCR. The table has tens of thousands of distinct CDR3 sequences, just under 95% seen once. Material: CD8+ T cells from PBMCs. Receptor source: a human donor with Susac syndrome.

The chain combines TRBV20-1 with TRBJ2-3; the match to TRBD2 covers 13 bases. V was pared by 1 base and J by 4 bases, with 8 bases of the junction left unmatched. Germline assignment: CDR1 DFQATT and CDR2 SNEGSKA (reference sequence). The CDR3 totals 17 residues. In DNA, the CDR3 is TGCAGTGCTAGAGGGGGACTAGCGGGATCCTTTTCAGATACGCAGTATTTT. It translates to CSARGGLAGSFSDTQYF.

The chain uses TRBV3-1 and TRBJ1-1; weak D call: TRBD1 (5 bases). The germline CDR1 and CDR2 sequences are LGHDT and YNNKEL (reference sequence). The CDR3 spans 14 residues. The V end lost 4 bases, the J end lost 6 bases, and 15 bases lay between the germline ends. The CDR3 DNA reads TGTGCCAGCAGCCTTGAGGGGAGATCCCCTGAAGCTTTCTTT. Translating gives CASSLEGRSPEAFF.

The chain carries TRBV30 and TRBJ2-2; D is perhaps TRBD1 (6 bases). V was clipped by 0 bases and J by 7 bases, with 18 bases between them. The length of the CDR3 is 16 residues. Per the germline V gene, CDR1 is GTSNPN and CDR2 is SVGIG (reference sequence). The CDR3 reads CAWSVPGAGEYGELFF. CDR3 in DNA: TGTGCCTGGAGTGTACCCGGGGCAGGGGAGTACGGGGAGCTGTTTTTT.

This chain links TRBV30 with TRBJ2-3, with 11 nucleotides matching TRBD2. Germline-derived CDR1 and CDR2 are GTSNPN and SVGIG (reference sequence). The V segment lost 1 base and the J segment 4 bases; nucleotides outside the gene matches: 1. This CDR3 is built from 14 residues. The CDR3 sequence is CAWSGGLAADTQYF. The CDR3 DNA sequence: TGTGCCTGGAGTGGGGGACTAGCGGCAGATACGCAGTATTTT. The variable domain in full, with the rest retrieved from reference TRBV30 and TRBJ2-3, is SQTIHQWPATLVQPVGSPLSLECTVEGTSNPNLYWYRQAAGRGLQLLFYSVGIGQISSEVPQNLSASRPQDRQFILSSKKLLLSDSGFYLCAWSGGLAADTQYFGPGTRLTVL.

The rearrangement links TRBV5-4 to TRBJ2-2, with TRBD1 as a possible D gene (5 bases). This CDR3 region has 14 residues. CDR1 is SGHNT and CDR2 is YYREEE in the germline V gene (reference sequence). Trimming removed 2 bases at V and 6 bases at J, with 11 bases between. The CDR3 reads CASSLDQGAGELFF. The CDR3 DNA is TGTGCCAGCAGCTTAGACCAAGGGGCCGGGGAGCTGTTTTTT.

The chain couples TRBV4-1 to TRBJ2-2; TRBD1 agrees at 7 bases. The CDR3 totals 15 residues. Germline V lookup: CDR1 MGHRA, CDR2 YSYEKL. Trimming removed 5 bases from V and 4 bases from J; junction bases left unmatched: 7. The CDR3 DNA reads TGCGCCAGCAGCAGTCCAGGGGGTCTCACCGGGGAGCTGTTTTTT. It yields the protein CASSSPGGLTGELFF.